This TCR beta chain was captured by sequencing in a study of immune heterogeneity within non-small cell lung tumors. Study-level findings and limits: Higher local tumor mutational burden went with moderately higher local T-cell clonality, R around 0.3. Individual patients largely had distinct high-frequency T-cell receptor beta clonotypes from one another. Identical dominant CDR3 beta clonotypes showed recurrence across tumor sites within a patient, and site-unique high-frequency clones were also present.

A first 10-cycle multiplex round used 32 V-gene and 13 J-gene primers on TCR beta CDR3. One entry per CDR3 protein, called by TCRdb with MiXCR from the multiplex PCR reads. The sample includes about 2,500 distinct CDR3 sequences, 51% of them seen just once. Germline CDR1 GTSNPN, CDR2 SVGIG (reference sequence). The CDR3 is made up of 15 amino acids. Trimming shortened V by 1 base and J by 3 bases, and 14 bases separated the two germline ends. As template, the study used bulk tumor genomic DNA at about 550 ng per sample. Surgeons took several biopsies per primary tumor, spaced far apart, during surgery. Those enrolled were patients newly diagnosed with untreated non-small cell lung cancer and undergoing curative surgery. Study donors were patients with a new diagnosis of non-small cell lung cancer who underwent surgery with curative intent. Within the sample, this clonotype is medium-sized. Its antigen is undetermined.

This chain connects TRBV30 to TRBJ2-3; D may be TRBD2 (7 bases). This TCR derives from a man aged 50 or older with non-small cell lung cancer. What was sequenced was lung tumor tissue. The CDR3 region is CAWSDRGAMTDTQYF. DNA for the CDR3: TGTGCCTGGAGTGACCGGGGGGCCATGACAGATACGCAGTATTTT.